Listed below are T cell receptor beta chains from one sample, sequenced in a study of T cells after yellow fever vaccination. TCRdb reanalysed the 5' RACE reads using MiXCR and keeps one entry per CDR3 protein. This sample has about 550,000 distinct CDR3 sequences, with 15% to 20% found just once. The source was PBMCs, collected 15 days after the yellow fever booster vaccination. The receptors originated from a man aged 25 to 45 who received the YFV17D yellow fever vaccine. Both conserved end residues are part of each CDR3. A D gene is named only where the DNA matches it firmly. Rows give clone size only sometimes, using once, few, many, or a class for an expanded clone.

TRBD2,TRBJ2-5,TRBV30,.,TGTGCCTGGAGGAACGGACTAGCGGGGTTCCAAGAGACCCAGTACTTC,CAWRNGLAGFQETQYF
.,TRBJ2-7,TRBV6-5,.,TGTGCCAGCAGTTATCCCCGGGAGTCCCAACCTTCCCCCTCCTACGAGCAGTACTTC,CASSYPRESQPSPSYEQYF
.,TRBJ2-3,TRBV5-1,.,TGCGCCAGCAGCTCCCTCCAAGCGGCGGGACCCCGCACAGATACGCAGTATTTT,CASSSLQAAGPRTDTQYF
TRBD2,TRBJ2-3,TRBV20-1,.,TGCAGTGCCGCGGGAGGGCCTGTGTCAGATACGCAGTATTTT,CSAAGGPVSDTQYF
.,TRBJ2-3,TRBV10-1,.,TGCGCCAGCAGTGAGTCGAAGGCCCCGACCGATACGCAGTATTTT,CASSESKAPTDTQYF
TRBD2,TRBJ2-7,TRBV20-1,.,TGCAGTGCTAGTTGGCGGGAGCGGGAGCAGTACTTC,CSASWREREQYF
.,TRBJ2-3,TRBV12-3/TRBV12-4,.,TGTGCCAGCAGTCCTACGGGACTTGATACGCAGTATTTT,CASSPTGLDTQYF
.,TRBJ2-3,TRBV20-1,.,TGCAGTGCTAGATCGACTAGTCAGGGAGATACGCAGTATTTT,CSARSTSQGDTQYF
.,TRBJ2-7,TRBV15,few,TGTGCCACCAGCAGAGGCTGGGTTAACGAGCAGTACTTC,CATSRGWVNEQYF
TRBD2,TRBJ2-7,TRBV2,.,TGTGCCAGCAGTAATAGCGGGAGGGCCTACGAGCAGTACTTC,CASSNSGRAYEQYF
.,TRBJ2-6,TRBV20-1,.,TGCAGTGCCCCAAGAAGCTCTGGGGCCAACGTCCTGACTTTC,CSAPRSSGANVLTF
.,TRBJ2-3,TRBV11-3,.,TGTGCCAGCAGCGCTAGCGTCGGCGATACGCAGTATTTT,CASSASVGDTQYF
TRBD1,TRBJ2-5,TRBV12-3/TRBV12-4,.,TGTGCCAGCAGTTTTAGGGGGCCGGGTGAGACCCAGTACTTC,CASSFRGPGETQYF
.,TRBJ2-6,TRBV15,.,TGTGCCACCAGCAGAGGTACAGGAAGTGGGGCCAACGTCCTGACTTTC,CATSRGTGSGANVLTF
.,TRBJ2-5,TRBV14,.,TGTGCCAGGCTACAGAGTCTTTTTGAGACCCAGTACTTC,CARLQSLFETQYF
.,TRBJ2-7,TRBV7-9,few,TGTGCCAGCAGCTCAACAACCCTCCTCTACGAGCAGTACTTC,CASSSTTLLYEQYF
TRBD2,TRBJ2-1,TRBV27,.,TGTGCCAGCAGTGCCCCGGGACTAGCGGGAGGGTATGAGCAGTTCTTC,CASSAPGLAGGYEQFF
.,TRBJ2-7,TRBV20-1,.,TGCAGTGCTAGTCCCAACTACGAGCAGTACTTC,CSASPNYEQYF
.,TRBJ1-5,TRBV18,.,TGTGCCAGCTCACCGCTGGATAATCAGCCCCAGCATTTT,CASSPLDNQPQHF
.,TRBJ1-2,TRBV6-6,many,TGTGCCAGCAGCCTCCCGAACTTGGGTTCTTCTTTC,CASSLPNLGSSF
TRBD2,TRBJ2-5,TRBV2,few,TGTGCCAGCAGTGACGGGACTAGCGGGACCCGGGCCCAAGAGACCCAGTACTTC,CASSDGTSGTRAQETQYF
.,TRBJ1-5,TRBV12-3/TRBV12-4,.,TGTGCCAGCAGTTTCGAATCCAGTCAAAATCAGCCCCAGCATTTT,CASSFESSQNQPQHF
TRBD2,TRBJ2-1,TRBV10-1,.,TGCGCCAGCAGTAAGGTAGCGGGGGGGCGCAATGAGCAGTTCTTC,CASSKVAGGRNEQFF
TRBD2,TRBJ2-2,TRBV29-1,.,TGCAGCGTTGGATTAGGGGTGGGCCGGGAGGGCCCTACGAACACCGGGGAGCTGTTTTTT,CSVGLGVGREGPTNTGELFF
.,TRBJ2-7,TRBV20-1,.,TGCAGTGCGGACCAGGTTTCCTACGAGCAGTACTTC,CSADQVSYEQYF
.,TRBJ2-7,TRBV7-2,.,TGTGCCAGCAGCCTCGATTGGCACACCTACGAGCAGTACTTC,CASSLDWHTYEQYF
.,TRBJ2-2,TRBV10-3,few,TGTGCCATCAGGGAAGGGGCTCGGGAGCTGTTTTTT,CAIREGARELFF
TRBD2,TRBJ2-3,TRBV5-1,.,TGCGCCAGCAGCTTGGTACTAGCGAAGACAGATACGCAGTATTTT,CASSLVLAKTDTQYF
.,TRBJ1-5,TRBV12-3/TRBV12-4,.,TGTGCCAGCAGTTTATCGGGGCATAGTAATCAGCCCCAGCATTTT,CASSLSGHSNQPQHF
.,TRBJ2-7,TRBV28,.,TGTGCCAGCACCCCGAGAGACGAGCAGTACTTC,CASTPRDEQYF
.,TRBJ2-2,TRBV25-1,few,TGTGCCAGCAGACAACAGGCGAACACCGGGGAGCTGTTTTTT,CASRQQANTGELFF
.,TRBJ2-4,TRBV6-2/TRBV6-3,few,TGTGCCAGCAGTTACTCTTTGCCCGAGGCCAAAAACATTCAGTACTTC,CASSYSLPEAKNIQYF
.,TRBJ1-4,TRBV4-3,.,TGCGCCAGCAGCCAAGATCTCGTCAGGTTTGATGAAAAACTGTTTTTT,CASSQDLVRFDEKLFF
.,TRBJ2-2,TRBV12-3/TRBV12-4,few,TGTGCCAGCACTCCGCATCCTTTGAACACCGGGGAGCTGTTTTTT,CASTPHPLNTGELFF
TRBD1,TRBJ1-1,TRBV7-8,.,TGTGCCAGCAGCCCCACCCGGACAGGGCAAGCTTTCTTT,CASSPTRTGQAFF
.,TRBJ2-7,TRBV28,few,TGTGCCAGCAGTTTGTTTAACGAGCAGTACTTC,CASSLFNEQYF
.,TRBJ2-3,TRBV7-2,.,TGTGCCAGCAGCTCCGGACGAGGGAGAGAGTCTACGCAGTATTTT,CASSSGRGRESTQYF
.,TRBJ2-1,TRBV20-1,few,TGCAGTGCTTGGGGGCGGGAGACAGATGAGCAGTTCTTC,CSAWGRETDEQFF
.,TRBJ1-1,TRBV7-8,few,TGTGCCAGCAGCTCCCCGGAACTAGTGGGGAACACTGAAGCTTTCTTT,CASSSPELVGNTEAFF
.,TRBJ2-1,TRBV20-1,.,TGCAGTGCTAGGGGGACTTGCGGGCAAGATTACAATGAGCAGTTCTTC,CSARGTCGQDYNEQFF
TRBD1,TRBJ2-1,TRBV30,.,TGTGCCTGGCGGAAAGGGACAGGAGACTACAATGAGCAGTTCTTC,CAWRKGTGDYNEQFF
TRBD2,TRBJ2-7,TRBV29-1,few,TGCAGCGTTCCCCAGGCGGGGGGCTCCTACGAGCAGTACTTC,CSVPQAGGSYEQYF
.,TRBJ2-5,TRBV20-1,few,TGCAGTGCTAGAGGCCGGACAGTCCAAGAGACCCAGTACTTC,CSARGRTVQETQYF
TRBD2,TRBJ2-1,TRBV20-1,.,TGCAGTGCTAGGGACTCCGGGAGGGTTTCTAGTAATGAGCAGTTCTTC,CSARDSGRVSSNEQFF
.,TRBJ2-5,TRBV28,.,TGTGCCAGCAGTTTACGACTCCACGGCAAAGAGACCCAGTACTTC,CASSLRLHGKETQYF
TRBD2,TRBJ2-5,TRBV9,once,TGTGCCAGCAGCGCCTCGGGGGGGCAGGAGACCCAGTACTTC,CASSASGGQETQYF
TRBD1,TRBJ1-5,TRBV20-1,few,TGCAGTGCTAGAAGGGACAGGGGCAATCAGCCCCAGCATTTT,CSARRDRGNQPQHF
TRBD1,TRBJ2-1,TRBV20-1,many,TGCAGTGCTAGAGGGGGGACAGGGGGCGGAAATGAGCAGTTCTTC,CSARGGTGGGNEQFF
.,TRBJ1-1,TRBV25-1,.,TGTGCCAGCACTGAGAGGCGGCGCACTGAAGCTTTCTTT,CASTERRRTEAFF
TRBD2,TRBJ2-5,TRBV20-1,.,TGCAGGATTAGCGGGTTGGCAGAGACCCAGTACTTC,CRISGLAETQYF
TRBD1,TRBJ2-2,TRBV5-4,.,TGTGCCAGCAGCTTGACCGGGACAGTCACCGGGGAGCTGTTTTTT,CASSLTGTVTGELFF
TRBD2,TRBJ2-1,TRBV11-2,.,TGTGCCAGCAGCTTATCCGGGCTAGCGGGTCGAAGCTCCTACAATGAGCAGTTCTTC,CASSLSGLAGRSSYNEQFF
.,TRBJ2-7,TRBV20-1,few,TGCAGTGCTAAGCGTGCAGGTATACACTACGAGCAGTACTTC,CSAKRAGIHYEQYF